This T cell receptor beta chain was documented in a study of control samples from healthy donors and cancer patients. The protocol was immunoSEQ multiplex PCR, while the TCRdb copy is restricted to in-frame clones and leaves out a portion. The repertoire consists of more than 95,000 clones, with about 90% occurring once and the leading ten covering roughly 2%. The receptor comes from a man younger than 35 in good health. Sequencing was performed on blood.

DNA of the CDR3: TGCGCCAGCAGCCTCGGGACAGGGGCAGATACGCAGTATTTT. This codes for CASSLGTGADTQYF. V usage is TRBV5-1 and J usage is TRBJ2-3, with TRBD1 matching 10 bases. Unmatched junction bases numbered 3, after V lost 4 bases and J lost 4 bases. This CDR3 has 14 residues. Germline CDR1 reads SGHRS; CDR2 reads YFSETQ.